This T cell receptor (beta chain) originates from a study of blood T cell repertoires in COVID-19 (dated by TCRdb to 2019 to 2021). As for the study more broadly: The collaborator samples originated in the United States, Italy and Spain and spanned the acute and convalescent phases of COVID-19. A freely available public database, intended as a resource for researchers studying the immune response to SARS-CoV-2, is where the repertoires were released. Where available, HLA class I and class II types were obtained from metadata supplied by the sample provider rather than from assay-based typing. Subjects who had been exposed to COVID-19, were actively infected with it, or had recovered from it provided the deeply sampled blood TCRbeta repertoires that made up the dataset. The sample metadata nearly always contained a de-identified subject ID, COVID-19 status, age in years and sex. The samples were drawn from the first 160 participants of the ongoing ImmuneRACE study and from 950 to 1,500 subjects provided by 6 global collaborators. The prospective study material was composed of cDNA or gDNA derived from T cells, B-cell-depleted T cells, or PBMCs.

Study-wide conclusions, independent of this receptor: Clinical and demographic metadata were provided uncurated, with the amount varying by source and participant.

Each collaborating institution followed its own protocols to collect whole blood in K2EDTA tubes. For TCRbeta analysis, collaborators shipped samples as frozen whole blood, isolated PBMCs, or DNA extracted from either of those sample types. Including the terminal cysteine and phenylalanine, the CDR3 comprises 13 residues. The DNA shown is the 39-base CDR3, in frame from base 1. V is pared back by 5 bases and J by 1 base, with 7 bases lying between the germline termini. Taken from the germline V gene, the CDR1 and CDR2 loops are SGHTA and FQGNSA. As concerns this clone: Its antigen is currently not known. No qualities accompany the bases; no much larger clone lies one base away.

TCRbeta CDR3 regions were amplified from genomic DNA by means of the immunoSEQ Assay, a bias-controlled multiplex PCR. As for how the authors treated the data: Within the assay, amplification of reference gene primers was used to estimate how many nucleated cells each sample contained. To quantify the absolute abundance of each unique TCRbeta CDR3 rearrangement, sequence reads were collapsed and filtered. For each sample, productive Simpson clonality was calculated as the square root of Simpson's diversity index across productive rearrangements. As stored in TCRdb, this immuneACCESS dataset retains in-frame rearrangements with V and J assigned. A fraction of the clones does not appear; measured against another copy, unresolved V genes explain less than half of the discrepancy, and the remainder lacks a known reason. The DNA was the basis for D and trimming; V, J and clone size are from that table. In all, the sample holds around 56,000 clones, and 65% to 90% of those were seen once. The ten biggest clones cover approximately 30% of the sample.

This receptor was obtained from a woman older than 75 with active or convalescent COVID-19. Material for sequencing was peripheral blood. This chain is built from TRBV7-2 and TRBJ2-3; D gene: possibly TRBD1, on 5 matching bases. The CDR3 region has the sequence CASSIQGTDTQYF. The bases are TGTGCCAGCAGCATACAGGGCACAGATACGCAGTATTTT.